This T cell receptor (beta chain) was sequenced for a study of blood T cells in healthy people across ages. Next came a second PCR, run for about 6 to 12 cycles, which used a sample-barcoded 5' primer along with a J-beta primer mix. TCRdb reanalysed the 5' RACE reads using MiXCR and keeps one entry per CDR3 protein. Of around 1,900,000 distinct CDR3 sequences in the sample, around 40% were seen once. A note on this clonotype: Its antigen is not known.

Germline lookup yields CDR1 KGHDR and CDR2 SFDVKD. The CDR3 has 18 residues. V lost 3 bases to trimming and J lost 0 bases, with 18 bases between them. Each sample yielded at least 7 million isolated PBMCs. Broader study findings: Unsorted PBMCs blocked a conclusive comparison of naive and antigen-experienced cells. Fewer expanded clones and more diversity marked long-lived versus aged donors.

This rearrangement joins TRBV24-1 to TRBJ2-3, with D unclear. This TCR came from a human donor in good health. The sequencing input was blood. The CDR3 bases are TGTGCCACCAGTGATCCCCTCGGCCCGATCTCTAGCACAGATACGCAGTATTTT. This codes for CATSDPLGPISSTDTQYF.